The entry that follows covers one T cell receptor beta chain sequence. The antigen remains unidentified. This entry is derived from a study of identical twins. Study-wide points: Reduced insertions were recorded for abundant cord blood beta clonotypes, with no such pattern in memory repertoires.

Via MiXCR, TCRdb re-called the 5' RACE reads, giving one row per CDR3 protein. There are 250,000 to 300,000 distinct CDR3 sequences in the sample; about 8.5% occur only once, and around 3% lies in the top ten. V lost 0 bases and J lost 2, with 17 bases in between. The germline V gene encodes CDR1 LGHDT and CDR2 YNNKEL (reference sequence). The CDR3 runs 17 residues. The data also belong to a second study, concerning yellow fever vaccine responses in identical twins. That source reports: Reports say the vaccine T cell response in twins looked partly convergent and partly personalized.

The sample comprised CD8+ T cells sorted from blood. V usage is TRBV3-1 and J usage is TRBJ2-7; D not resolved. The TCR sequence derives from a woman younger than 35 in good health. The CDR3 DNA reads TGTGCCAGCAGCCAAGATCTCGTACAGACGGCACCCTACGAGCAGTACTTC. The encoded protein is CASSQDLVQTAPYEQYF.